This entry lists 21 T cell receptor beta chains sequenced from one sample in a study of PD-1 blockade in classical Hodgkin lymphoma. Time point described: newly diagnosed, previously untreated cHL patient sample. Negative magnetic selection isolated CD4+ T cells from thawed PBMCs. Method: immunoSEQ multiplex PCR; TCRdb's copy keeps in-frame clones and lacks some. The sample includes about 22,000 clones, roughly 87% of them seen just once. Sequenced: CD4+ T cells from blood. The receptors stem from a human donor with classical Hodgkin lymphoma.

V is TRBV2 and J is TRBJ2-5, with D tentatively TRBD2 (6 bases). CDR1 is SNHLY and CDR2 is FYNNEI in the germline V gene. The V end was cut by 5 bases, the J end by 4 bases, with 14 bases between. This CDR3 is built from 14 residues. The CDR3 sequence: CASSPGTFTETQYF. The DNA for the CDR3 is TGTGCCAGCAGTCCCGGGACTTTTACAGAGACCCAGTACTTC.

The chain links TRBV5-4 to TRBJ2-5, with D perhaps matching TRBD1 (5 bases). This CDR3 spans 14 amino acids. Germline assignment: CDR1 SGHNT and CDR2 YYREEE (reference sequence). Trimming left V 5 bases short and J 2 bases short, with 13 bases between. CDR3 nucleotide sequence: TGTGCCAGCAGTGTACAGGTTATACAAGAGACCCAGTACTTC. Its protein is CASSVQVIQETQYF. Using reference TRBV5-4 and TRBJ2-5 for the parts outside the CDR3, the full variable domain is ETGVTQSPTHLIKTRGQQVTLRCSSQSGHNTVSWYQQALGQGPQFIFQYYREEENGRGNFPPRFSGLQFPNYSSELNVNALELDDSALYLCASSVQVIQETQYFGPGTRLLVL.

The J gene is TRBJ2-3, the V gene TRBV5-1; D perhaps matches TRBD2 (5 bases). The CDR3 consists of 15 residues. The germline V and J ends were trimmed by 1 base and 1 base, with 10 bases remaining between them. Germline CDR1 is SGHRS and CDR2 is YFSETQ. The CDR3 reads CASSLIGVGTDTQYF. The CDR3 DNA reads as TGCGCCAGCAGCTTGATCGGGGTTGGCACAGATACGCAGTATTTT.

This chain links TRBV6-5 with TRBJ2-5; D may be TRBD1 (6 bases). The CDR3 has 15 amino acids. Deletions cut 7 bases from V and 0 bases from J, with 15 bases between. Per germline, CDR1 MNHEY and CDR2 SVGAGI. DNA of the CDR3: TGTGCCAGCACCCACCTCGGGACATACCAAGAGACCCAGTACTTC. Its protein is CASTHLGTYQETQYF.

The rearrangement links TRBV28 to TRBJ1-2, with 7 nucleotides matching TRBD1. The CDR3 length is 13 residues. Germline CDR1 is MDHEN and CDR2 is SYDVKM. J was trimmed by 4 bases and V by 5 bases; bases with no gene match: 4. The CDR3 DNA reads TGTGCCAGCAGTCGCACAGGGGCCTATGGCTACACCTTC. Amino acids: CASSRTGAYGYTF.

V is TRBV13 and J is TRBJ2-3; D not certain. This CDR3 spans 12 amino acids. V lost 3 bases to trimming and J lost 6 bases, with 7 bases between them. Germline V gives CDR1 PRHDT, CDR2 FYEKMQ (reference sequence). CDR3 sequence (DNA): TGTGCCAGCAGCTTCGACTTGGATACGCAGTATTTT. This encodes CASSFDLDTQYF.

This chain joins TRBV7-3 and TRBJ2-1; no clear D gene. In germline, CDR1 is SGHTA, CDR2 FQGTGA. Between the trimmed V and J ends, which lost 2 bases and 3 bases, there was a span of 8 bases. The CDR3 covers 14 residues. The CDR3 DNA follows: TGTGCCAGCAGCTTACAAACCGGCTACAATGAGCAGTTCTTC. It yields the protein CASSLQTGYNEQFF.

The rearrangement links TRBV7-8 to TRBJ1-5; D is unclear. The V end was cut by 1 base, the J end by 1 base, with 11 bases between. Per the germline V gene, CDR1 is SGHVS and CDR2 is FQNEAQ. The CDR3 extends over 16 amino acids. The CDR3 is CASSLGVVGSNQPQHF. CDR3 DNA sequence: TGTGCCAGCAGCTTAGGGGTAGTGGGAAGCAATCAGCCCCAGCATTTT.

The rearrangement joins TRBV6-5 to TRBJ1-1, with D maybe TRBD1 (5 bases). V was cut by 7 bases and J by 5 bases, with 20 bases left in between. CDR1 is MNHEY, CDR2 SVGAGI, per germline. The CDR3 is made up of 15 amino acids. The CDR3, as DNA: TGTGCCAGCACCCCCGGAGGGGCGCGGGATACTGAAGCTTTCTTT. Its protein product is CASTPGGARDTEAFF.

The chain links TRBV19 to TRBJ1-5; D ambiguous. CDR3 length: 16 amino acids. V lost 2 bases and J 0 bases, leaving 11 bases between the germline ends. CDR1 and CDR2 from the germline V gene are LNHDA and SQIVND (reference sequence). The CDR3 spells CASSIMRQSSNQPQHF. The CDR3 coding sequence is TGTGCCAGTAGTATAATGCGGCAGAGTAGCAATCAGCCCCAGCATTTT.

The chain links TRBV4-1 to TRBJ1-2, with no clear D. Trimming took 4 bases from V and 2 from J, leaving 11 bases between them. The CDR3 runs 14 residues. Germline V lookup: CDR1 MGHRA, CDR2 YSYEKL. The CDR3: CASSPRPGNYGYTF. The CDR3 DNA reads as TGCGCCAGCAGCCCCAGACCCGGGAACTATGGCTACACCTTC.

The CDR3 sequence is CASSLGFGEQYF. CDR3 sequence (DNA): TGTGCCAGCAGCCTTGGTTTCGGCGAGCAGTACTTC. This chain links TRBV11-2 with TRBJ2-7; D is ambiguous. V lost 5 bases to trimming and J lost 6 bases, with 11 bases between them. Germline V gene lookup returns CDR1 SGHAT and CDR2 FQNNGV. The CDR3 sequence is 12 residues long.

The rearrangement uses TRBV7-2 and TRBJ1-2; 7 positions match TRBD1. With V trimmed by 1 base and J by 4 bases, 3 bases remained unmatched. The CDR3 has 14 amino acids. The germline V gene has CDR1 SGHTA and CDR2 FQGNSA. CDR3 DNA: TGTGCCAGCAGCTTAGATACAGGGGTCTATGGCTACACCTTC. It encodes CASSLDTGVYGYTF. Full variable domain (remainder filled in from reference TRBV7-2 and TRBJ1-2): GAGVSQSPSNKVTEKGKDVELRCDPISGHTALYWYRQSLGQGLEFLIYFQGNSAPDKSGLPSDRFSAERTGGSVSTLTIQRTQQEDSAVYLCASSLDTGVYGYTFGSGTRLTVV.

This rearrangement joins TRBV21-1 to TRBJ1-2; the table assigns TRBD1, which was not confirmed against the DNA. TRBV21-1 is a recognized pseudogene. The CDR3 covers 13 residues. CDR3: CASSKTAGSGYTF. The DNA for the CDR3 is TGTGCCAGCAGCAAAACCGCAGGGTCTGGCTACACCTTC.

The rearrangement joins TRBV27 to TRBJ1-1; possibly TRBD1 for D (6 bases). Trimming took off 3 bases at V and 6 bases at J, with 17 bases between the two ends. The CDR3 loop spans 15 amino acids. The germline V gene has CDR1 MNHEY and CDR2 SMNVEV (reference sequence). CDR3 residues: CASSLGWGAGAEAFF. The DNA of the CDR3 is TGTGCCAGCAGTTTGGGCTGGGGGGCGGGCGCTGAAGCTTTCTTT.

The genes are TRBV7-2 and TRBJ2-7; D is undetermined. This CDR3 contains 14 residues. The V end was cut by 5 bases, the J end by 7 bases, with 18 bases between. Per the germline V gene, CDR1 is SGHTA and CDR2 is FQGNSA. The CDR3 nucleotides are TGTGCCAGCAGCCAGACCCCGGGTGTGGGGGAGCAGTACTTC. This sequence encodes CASSQTPGVGEQYF.

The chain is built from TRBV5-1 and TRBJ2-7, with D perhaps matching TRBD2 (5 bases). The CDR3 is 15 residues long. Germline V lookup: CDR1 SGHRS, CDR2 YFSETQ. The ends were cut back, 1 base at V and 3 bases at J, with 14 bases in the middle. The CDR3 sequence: CASSLRTLGGYEQYF. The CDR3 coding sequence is TGCGCCAGCAGCTTGAGGACTCTCGGTGGCTACGAGCAGTACTTC.

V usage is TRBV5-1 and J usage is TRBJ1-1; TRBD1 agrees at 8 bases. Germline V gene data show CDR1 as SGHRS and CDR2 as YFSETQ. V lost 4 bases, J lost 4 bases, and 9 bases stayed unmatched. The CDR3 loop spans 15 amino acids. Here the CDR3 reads CASSALRTGSTEAFF. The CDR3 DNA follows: TGCGCCAGCAGCGCTTTGAGGACAGGGAGCACTGAAGCTTTCTTT.

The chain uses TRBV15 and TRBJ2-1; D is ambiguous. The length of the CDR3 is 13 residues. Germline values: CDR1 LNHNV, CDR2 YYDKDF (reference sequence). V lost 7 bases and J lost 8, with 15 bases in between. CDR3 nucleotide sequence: TGTGCCACCATCCCGGATCCGCAAGATGAGCAGTTCTTC. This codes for CATIPDPQDEQFF.

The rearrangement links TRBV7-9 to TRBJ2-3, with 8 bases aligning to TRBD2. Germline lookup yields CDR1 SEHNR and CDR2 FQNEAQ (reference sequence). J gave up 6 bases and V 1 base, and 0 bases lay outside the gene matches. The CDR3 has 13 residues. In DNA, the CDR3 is TGTGCCAGCAGCTTAGGACTAGCGGATACGCAGTATTTT. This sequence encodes CASSLGLADTQYF.

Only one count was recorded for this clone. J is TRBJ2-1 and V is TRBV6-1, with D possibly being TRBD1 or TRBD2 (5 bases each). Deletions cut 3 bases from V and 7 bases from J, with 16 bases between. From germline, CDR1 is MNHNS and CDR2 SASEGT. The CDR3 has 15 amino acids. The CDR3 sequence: CASSDWGRRENEQFF. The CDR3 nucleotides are TGTGCCAGCAGTGATTGGGGGAGACGAGAGAATGAGCAGTTCTTC.